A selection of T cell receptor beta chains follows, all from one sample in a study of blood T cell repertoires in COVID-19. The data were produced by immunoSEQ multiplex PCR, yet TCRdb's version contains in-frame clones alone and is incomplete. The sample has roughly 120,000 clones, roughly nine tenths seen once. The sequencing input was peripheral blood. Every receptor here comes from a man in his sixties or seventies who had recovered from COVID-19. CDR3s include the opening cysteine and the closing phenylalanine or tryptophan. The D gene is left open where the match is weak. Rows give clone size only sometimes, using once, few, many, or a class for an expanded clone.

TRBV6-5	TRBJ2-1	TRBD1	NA	TGTGCCAGCAATCCCACAGGGGACCCCAACAATGAGCAGTTCTTC	CASNPTGDPNNEQFF
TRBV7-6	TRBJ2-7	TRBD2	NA	TGTGCCAGCAGCTTATCGGGCCCAGGGACTAGCGGGGGGGGTTCTTCCTACGAGCAGTACTTC	CASSLSGPGTSGGGSSYEQYF
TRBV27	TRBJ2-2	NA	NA	TGTGCCAGCAGTTTAGAAGCCGCCGGGGAGCTGTTTTTT	CASSLEAAGELFF
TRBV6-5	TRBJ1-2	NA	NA	TGTGCCAGCAGTTACGAGGGTTTATATGGCTACACCTTC	CASSYEGLYGYTF
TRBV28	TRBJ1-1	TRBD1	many	TGTGCCAGCAGCCTCCGGACAGGACAGAACACTGAAGCTTTCTTT	CASSLRTGQNTEAFF
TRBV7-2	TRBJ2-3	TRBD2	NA	TGTGCCAGCAGACCTGGACTAGCGGGGGGCGGGGATACGCAGTATTTT	CASRPGLAGGGDTQYF
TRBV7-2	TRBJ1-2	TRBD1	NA	TGTGCCAGCAGCGCGACAGGGGTTGGCTACACCTTC	CASSATGVGYTF
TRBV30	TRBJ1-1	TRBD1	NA	TGTGCCTGGGCCCCACAGGGGGGATTGGTGAACACTGAAGCTTTCTTT	CAWAPQGGLVNTEAFF
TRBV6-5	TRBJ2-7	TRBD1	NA	TGTGCCAGCAGTTACTCAACAGGGGGCATCTACGAGCAGTACTTC	CASSYSTGGIYEQYF
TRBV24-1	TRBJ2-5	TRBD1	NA	TGTGCCACCAGTGAGGGGGACAGGGGTTGGGAGACCCAGTACTTC	CATSEGDRGWETQYF
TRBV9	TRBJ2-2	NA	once	TGTGCCAGCAGCGAGCGGGCCCCGGGGACCGGGGAGCTGTTTTTT	CASSERAPGTGELFF
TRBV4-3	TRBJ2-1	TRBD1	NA	TGCGCCAGCAGCCAAGAATTCGGACAGGGGGCTTCGGGTGAGCAGTTCTTC	CASSQEFGQGASGEQFF
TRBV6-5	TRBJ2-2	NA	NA	TGTGCCAGCACTGCCGGACACTCGAACACCGGGGAGCTGTTTTTT	CASTAGHSNTGELFF
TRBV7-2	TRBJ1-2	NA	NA	TGTGCCAGCAGCCCCCGGTGGGGGGAATATGGCTACACCTTC	CASSPRWGEYGYTF
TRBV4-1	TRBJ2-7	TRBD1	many	TGCGCCAGCAGCCAAGGGCCTGGACAGGGAACCTACGAGCAGTACTTC	CASSQGPGQGTYEQYF
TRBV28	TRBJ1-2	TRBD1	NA	TGTGCCAGCAGTTTAGGACAGGGCGGTGGCTACACCTTC	CASSLGQGGGYTF
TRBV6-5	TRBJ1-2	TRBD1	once	TGTGCCAGCAGCAACAGGGGGTATGGCTACACCTTC	CASSNRGYGYTF
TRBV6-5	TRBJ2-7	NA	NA	TGTGCCAGCAGAGTTCAGATCCTCTCCTACGAGCAGTACTTC	CASRVQILSYEQYF
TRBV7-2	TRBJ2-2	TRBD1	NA	TGTGCCAGCAGCTTAGGAGGGGGCGCCAGCACCGGGGAGCTGTTTTTT	CASSLGGGASTGELFF
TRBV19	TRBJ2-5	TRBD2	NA	TGTGCCAGTAGGACACTCGCGGGAGTCTCAGAGACCCAGTACTTC	CASRTLAGVSETQYF
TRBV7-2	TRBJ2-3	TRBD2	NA	TGTGCCAGCAGCACCGGACTAGGGGACACAGATACGCAGTATTTT	CASSTGLGDTDTQYF
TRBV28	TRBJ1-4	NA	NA	TGTGCCACTAGGGGTTCGACAGAGATCAATGAAAAACTGTTTTTT	CATRGSTEINEKLFF
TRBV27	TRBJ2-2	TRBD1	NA	TGTGCCAGCAGTGCCTCGACAGGGGAGTTGGCCGGGGAGCTGTTTTTT	CASSASTGELAGELFF
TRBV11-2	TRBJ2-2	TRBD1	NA	TGTGCCAGCAGCTTTCCAACAGGGGAAATTGGCACCGGGGAGCTGTTTTTT	CASSFPTGEIGTGELFF
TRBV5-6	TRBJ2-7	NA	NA	TGTGCCAGCAGCTTGGCCAGGCCAGCCGAGCAGTACTTC	CASSLARPAEQYF
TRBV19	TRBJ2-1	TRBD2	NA	TGTGCCAGTAGTATAGACGGACTAGCCAAGGAGCAGTTCTTC	CASSIDGLAKEQFF
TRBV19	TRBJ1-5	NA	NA	TGTGCCAGTAGTCAGGACAGACCAAATCAGCCCCAGCATTTT	CASSQDRPNQPQHF
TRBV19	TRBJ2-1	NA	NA	TGTGCCAGTAGGCCCGGGAGCTCCTACAATGAGCAGTTCTTC	CASRPGSSYNEQFF
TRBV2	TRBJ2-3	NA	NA	TGTGCCAGCATGGGCCTCCACCGAACAGATACGCAGTATTTT	CASMGLHRTDTQYF
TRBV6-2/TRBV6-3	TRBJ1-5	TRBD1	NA	TGTGCCAGCAGTTACTCGGACAGGGCCTATCAGCCCCAGCATTTT	CASSYSDRAYQPQHF
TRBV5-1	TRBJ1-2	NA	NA	TGCGCCAGCAGCTTGGCCGTTGCGGGAGGCTACACCTTC	CASSLAVAGGYTF
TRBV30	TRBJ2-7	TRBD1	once	TGTGCCTGGAGTGTACACAGGGGCGAGCAGTACTTC	CAWSVHRGEQYF
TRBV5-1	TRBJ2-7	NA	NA	TGCGCCAGCAGGGGGGCTTACGAGCAGTACTTC	CASRGAYEQYF
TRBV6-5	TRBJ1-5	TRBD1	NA	TGTGCCAGCAGCCTGGGGACAGATTATCAGCCCCAGCATTTT	CASSLGTDYQPQHF
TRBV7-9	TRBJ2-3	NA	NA	TGTGCCAGCAGCTTAACAGGCACAGATACGCAGTATTTT	CASSLTGTDTQYF
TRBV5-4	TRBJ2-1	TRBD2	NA	TGTGCCAGCAGCTTGGCGGCTAGCGGGAGGGACAATGAGCAGTTCTTC	CASSLAASGRDNEQFF
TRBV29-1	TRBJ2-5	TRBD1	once	TGCACCGTTGAGGACAGGGGAGAGACCCAGTACTTC	CTVEDRGETQYF
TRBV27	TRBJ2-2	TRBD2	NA	TGTGCCAGCAGCTTTGGACTAGCGGGAGGAGAGCTGTTTTTT	CASSFGLAGGELFF